The following is a TCR beta chain sequence with its context. The data derive from a study of cytomegalovirus exposure and HLA in healthy donors. Produced via immunoSEQ multiplex PCR; TCRdb's table is partial and in-frame only. The table lists some 120,000 clones, around 96% of them singletons, with 1.5% to 2% in the top ten. V dropped 6 bases and J dropped 2 bases, with 16 bases sitting between them. CDR1 and CDR2 (germline): MNHEY, SMNVEV (reference sequence). This CDR3 contains 16 residues. This clonotype originated in a man younger than 35 in good health and CMV-seronegative. Specimen: PBMCs. This rearrangement joins TRBV27 to TRBJ1-4; tentative D call: TRBD1 (5 bases). CDR3 amino acids: CASRSGGLTTNEKLFF. For the CDR3, the DNA is TGTGCCAGCAGGTCGGGGGGGTTAACTACTAATGAAAAACTGTTTTTT.